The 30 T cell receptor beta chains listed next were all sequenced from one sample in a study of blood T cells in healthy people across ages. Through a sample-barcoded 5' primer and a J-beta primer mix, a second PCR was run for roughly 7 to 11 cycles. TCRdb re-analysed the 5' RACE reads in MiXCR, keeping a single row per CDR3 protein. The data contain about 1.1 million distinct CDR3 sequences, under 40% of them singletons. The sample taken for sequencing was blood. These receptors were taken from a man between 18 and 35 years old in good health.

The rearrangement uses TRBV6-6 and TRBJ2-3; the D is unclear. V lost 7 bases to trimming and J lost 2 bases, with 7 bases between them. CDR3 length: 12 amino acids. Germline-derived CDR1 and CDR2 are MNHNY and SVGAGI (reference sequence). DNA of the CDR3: TGTGCCAGCAAGCCACCCACAGATACGCAGTATTTT. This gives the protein CASKPPTDTQYF.

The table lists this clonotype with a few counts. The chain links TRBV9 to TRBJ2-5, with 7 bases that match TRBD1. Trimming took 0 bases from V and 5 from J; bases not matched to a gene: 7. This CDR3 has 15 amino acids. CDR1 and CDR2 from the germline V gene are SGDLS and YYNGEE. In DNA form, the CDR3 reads TGTGCCAGCAGCGTAGATGAGGGGGCATCTGAGACCCAGTACTTC. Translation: CASSVDEGASETQYF.

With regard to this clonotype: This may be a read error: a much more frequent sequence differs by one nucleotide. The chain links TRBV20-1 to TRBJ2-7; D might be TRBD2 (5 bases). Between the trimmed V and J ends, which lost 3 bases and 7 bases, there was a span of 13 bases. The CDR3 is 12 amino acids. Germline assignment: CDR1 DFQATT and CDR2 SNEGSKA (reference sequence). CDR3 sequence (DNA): TGCAGTGCTAGCAAACTAGTACATGAGCAGTACTTC. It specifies CSASKLVHEQYF.

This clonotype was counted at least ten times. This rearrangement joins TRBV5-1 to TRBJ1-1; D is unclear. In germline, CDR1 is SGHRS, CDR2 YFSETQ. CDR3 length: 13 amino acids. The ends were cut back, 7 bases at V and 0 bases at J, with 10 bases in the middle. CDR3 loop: CASSDSLNTEAFF. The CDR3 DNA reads TGCGCCAGCTCGGACTCCTTGAACACTGAAGCTTTCTTT.

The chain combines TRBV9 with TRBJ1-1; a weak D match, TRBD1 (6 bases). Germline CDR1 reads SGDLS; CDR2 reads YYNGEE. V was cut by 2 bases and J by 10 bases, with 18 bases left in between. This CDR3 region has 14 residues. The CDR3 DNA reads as TGTGCCAGCAGCGTGGAGAGGGCAGGGGATGGAGCTTTCTTT. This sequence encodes CASSVERAGDGAFF. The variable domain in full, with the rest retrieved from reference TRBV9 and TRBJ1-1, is DSGVTQTPKHLITATGQRVTLRCSPRSGDLSVYWYQQSLDQGLQFLIQYYNGEERAKGNILERFSAQQFPDLHSELNLSSLELGDSALYFCASSVERAGDGAFFGQGTRLTVV.

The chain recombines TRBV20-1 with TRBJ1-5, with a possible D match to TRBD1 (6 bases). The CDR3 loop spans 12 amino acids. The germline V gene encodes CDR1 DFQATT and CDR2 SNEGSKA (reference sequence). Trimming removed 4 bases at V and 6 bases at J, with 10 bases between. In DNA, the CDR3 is TGCAGTGCTAAAAAGGGGGGTCAGCCCCAGCATTTT. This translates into CSAKKGGQPQHF.

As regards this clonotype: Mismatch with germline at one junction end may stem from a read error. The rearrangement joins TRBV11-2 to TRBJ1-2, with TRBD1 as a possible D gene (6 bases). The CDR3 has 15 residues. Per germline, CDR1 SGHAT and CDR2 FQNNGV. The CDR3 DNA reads TGTGCCGGCAGCTTAGTCCCGGGGGCAAACTATGGCTACACCTTC. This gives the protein CAGSLVPGANYGYTF.

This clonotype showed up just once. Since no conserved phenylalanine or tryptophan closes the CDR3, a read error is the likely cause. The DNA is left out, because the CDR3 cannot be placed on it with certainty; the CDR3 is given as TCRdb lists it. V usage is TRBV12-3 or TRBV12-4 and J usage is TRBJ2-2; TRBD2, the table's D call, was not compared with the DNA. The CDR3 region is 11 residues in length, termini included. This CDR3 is CASSRGGGCFL.

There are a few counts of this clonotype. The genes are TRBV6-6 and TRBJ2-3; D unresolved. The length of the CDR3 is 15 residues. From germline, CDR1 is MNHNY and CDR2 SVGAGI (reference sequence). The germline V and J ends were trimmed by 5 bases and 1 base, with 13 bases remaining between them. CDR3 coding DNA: TGTGCCAGCAGTATCAGCCGCTTGGGCACAGATACGCAGTATTTT. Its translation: CASSISRLGTDTQYF.

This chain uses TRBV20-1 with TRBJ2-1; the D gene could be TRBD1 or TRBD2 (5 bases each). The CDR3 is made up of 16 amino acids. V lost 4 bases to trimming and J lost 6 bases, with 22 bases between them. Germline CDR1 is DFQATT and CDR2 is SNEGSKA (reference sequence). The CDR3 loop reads CSAKNPGQGGGNEQFF. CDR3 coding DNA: TGCAGTGCTAAGAATCCAGGGCAGGGTGGGGGCAATGAGCAGTTCTTC.

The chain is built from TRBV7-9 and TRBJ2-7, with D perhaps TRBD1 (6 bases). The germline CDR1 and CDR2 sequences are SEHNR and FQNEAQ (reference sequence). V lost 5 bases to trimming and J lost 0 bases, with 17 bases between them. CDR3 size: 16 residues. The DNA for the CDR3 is TGTGCCAGCAGCGGCGGGTCAGGACAGAGCTCCTACGAGCAGTACTTC. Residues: CASSGGSGQSSYEQYF.

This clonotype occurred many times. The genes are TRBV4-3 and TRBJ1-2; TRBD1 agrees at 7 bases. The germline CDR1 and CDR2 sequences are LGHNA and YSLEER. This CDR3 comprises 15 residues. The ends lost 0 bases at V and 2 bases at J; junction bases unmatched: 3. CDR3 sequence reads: CASSQELTGNYGYTF. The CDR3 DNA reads TGCGCCAGCAGCCAAGAGTTGACAGGGAACTATGGCTACACCTTC.

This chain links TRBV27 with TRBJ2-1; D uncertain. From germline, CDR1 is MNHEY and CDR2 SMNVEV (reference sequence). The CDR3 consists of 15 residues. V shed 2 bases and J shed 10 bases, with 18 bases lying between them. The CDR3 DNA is TGTGCCAGCAGTTTAACACTCCCCGTAGCTAACGAGCAGTTCTTC. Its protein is CASSLTLPVANEQFF.

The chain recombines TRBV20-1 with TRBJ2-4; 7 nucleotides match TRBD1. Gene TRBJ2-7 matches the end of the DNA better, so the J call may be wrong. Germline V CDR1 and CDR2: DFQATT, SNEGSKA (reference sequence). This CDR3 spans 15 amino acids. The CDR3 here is CSAPRVTGDLDEQYF. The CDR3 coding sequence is TGCAGTGCCCCCCGGGTCACAGGGGATTTGGACGAGCAGTACTTC.

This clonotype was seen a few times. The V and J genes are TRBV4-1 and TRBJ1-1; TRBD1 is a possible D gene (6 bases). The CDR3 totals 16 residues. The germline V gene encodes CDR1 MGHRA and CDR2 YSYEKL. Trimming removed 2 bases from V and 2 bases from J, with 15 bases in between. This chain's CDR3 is CASSQQPGVINTEAFF. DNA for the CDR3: TGCGCCAGCAGCCAACAGCCAGGGGTAATTAACACTGAAGCTTTCTTT.

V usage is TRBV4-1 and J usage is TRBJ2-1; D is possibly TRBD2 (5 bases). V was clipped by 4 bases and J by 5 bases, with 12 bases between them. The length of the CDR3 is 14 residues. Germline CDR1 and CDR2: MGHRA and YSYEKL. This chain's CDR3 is CASSLTRRDNEQFF. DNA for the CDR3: TGCGCCAGCAGCCTCACTAGGCGGGACAATGAGCAGTTCTTC.

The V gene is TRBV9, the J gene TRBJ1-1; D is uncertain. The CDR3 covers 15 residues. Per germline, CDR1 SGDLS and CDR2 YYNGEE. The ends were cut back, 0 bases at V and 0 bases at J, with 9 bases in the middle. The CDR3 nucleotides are TGTGCCAGCAGCGTAGCGCAGGCTATGAACACTGAAGCTTTCTTT. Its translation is CASSVAQAMNTEAFF.

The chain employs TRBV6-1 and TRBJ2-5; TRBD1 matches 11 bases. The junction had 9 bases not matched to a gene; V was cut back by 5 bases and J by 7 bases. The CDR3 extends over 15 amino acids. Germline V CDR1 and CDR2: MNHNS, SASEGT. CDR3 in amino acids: CASSRDRGNRGTQYF. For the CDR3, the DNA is TGTGCCAGCAGTCGGGACAGGGGGAATAGGGGGACCCAGTACTTC.

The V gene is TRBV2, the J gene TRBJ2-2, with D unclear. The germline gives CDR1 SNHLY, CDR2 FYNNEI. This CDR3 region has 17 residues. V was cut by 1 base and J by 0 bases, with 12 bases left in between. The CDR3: CASSEGVGDANTGELFF. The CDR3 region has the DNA TGTGCCAGCAGTGAAGGGGTCGGAGACGCGAACACCGGGGAGCTGTTTTTT.

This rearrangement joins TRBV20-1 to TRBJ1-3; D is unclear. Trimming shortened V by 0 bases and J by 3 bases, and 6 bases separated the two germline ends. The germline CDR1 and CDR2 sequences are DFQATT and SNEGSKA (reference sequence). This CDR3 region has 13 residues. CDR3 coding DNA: TGCAGTGCTAGAGACCCCTTTGGAAACACCATATATTTT. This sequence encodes CSARDPFGNTIYF.

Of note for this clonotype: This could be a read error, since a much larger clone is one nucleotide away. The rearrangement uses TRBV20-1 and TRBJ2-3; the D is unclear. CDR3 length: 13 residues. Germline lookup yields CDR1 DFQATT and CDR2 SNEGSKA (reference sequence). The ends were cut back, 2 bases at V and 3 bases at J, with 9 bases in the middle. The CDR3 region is CSARKAVTDTQYF. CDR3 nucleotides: TGCAGTGCTAGAAAAGCCGTTACAGATACGCAGTATTTT.

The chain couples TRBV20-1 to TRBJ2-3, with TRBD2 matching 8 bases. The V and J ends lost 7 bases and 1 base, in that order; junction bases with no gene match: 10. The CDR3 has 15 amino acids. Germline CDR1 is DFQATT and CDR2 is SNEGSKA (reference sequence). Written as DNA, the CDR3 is TGCAGTGTCCGGGGCACTAGCGGAGGCACAGATACGCAGTATTTT. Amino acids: CSVRGTSGGTDTQYF.

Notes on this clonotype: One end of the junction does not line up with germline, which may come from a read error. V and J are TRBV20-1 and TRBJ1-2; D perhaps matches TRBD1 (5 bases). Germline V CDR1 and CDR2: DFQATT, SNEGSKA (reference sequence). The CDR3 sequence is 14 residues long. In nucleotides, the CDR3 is TGCAGTGCTAGAGCGGGGGTCCCTAACGATGGCTACACCTTC. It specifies CSARAGVPNDGYTF.

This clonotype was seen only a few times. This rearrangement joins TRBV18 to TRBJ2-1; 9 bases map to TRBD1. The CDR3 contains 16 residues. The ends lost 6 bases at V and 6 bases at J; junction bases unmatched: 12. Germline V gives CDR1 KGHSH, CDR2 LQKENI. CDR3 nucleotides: TGTGCCAGCTCGGGCGGCCGGGGACAGGGTACCAATGAGCAGTTCTTC. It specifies CASSGGRGQGTNEQFF.

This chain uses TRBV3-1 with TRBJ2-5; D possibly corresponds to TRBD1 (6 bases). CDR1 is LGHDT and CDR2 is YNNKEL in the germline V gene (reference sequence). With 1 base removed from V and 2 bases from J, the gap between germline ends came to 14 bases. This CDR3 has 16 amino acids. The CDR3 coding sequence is TGTGCCAGCAGCCAAGCGTTCCCGGGACAACAAGAGACCCAGTACTTC. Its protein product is CASSQAFPGQQETQYF.

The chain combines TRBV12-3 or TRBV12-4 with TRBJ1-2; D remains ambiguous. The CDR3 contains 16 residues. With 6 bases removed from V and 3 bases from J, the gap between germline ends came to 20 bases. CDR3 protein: CASSPPADRVDYGYTF. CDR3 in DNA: TGTGCCAGCAGCCCCCCGGCGGACCGAGTCGACTATGGCTACACCTTC.

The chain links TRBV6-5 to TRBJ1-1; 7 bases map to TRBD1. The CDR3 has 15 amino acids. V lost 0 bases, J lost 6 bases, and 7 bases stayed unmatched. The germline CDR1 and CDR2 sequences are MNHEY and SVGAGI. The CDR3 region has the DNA TGTGCCAGCAGTTACTCTAACAGGGGTACGGCTGAAGCTTTCTTT. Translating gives CASSYSNRGTAEAFF.

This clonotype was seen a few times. The CDR3 DNA follows: TGTGCCAGCAGTTACCCGCCCCGCAGGGACGTCTACAATGAGCAGTTCTTC. Amino acids: CASSYPPRRDVYNEQFF. The V gene is TRBV6-6, the J gene TRBJ2-1, with D possibly called TRBD1 or TRBD2 (5 bases each). V was clipped by 2 bases and J by 3 bases, with 17 bases between them. This CDR3 has 17 amino acids. Germline V CDR1 and CDR2: MNHNY, SVGAGI (reference sequence).

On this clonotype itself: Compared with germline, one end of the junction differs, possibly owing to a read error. This chain's CDR3 is CACSQVRQTEAFF. CDR3 nucleotides: TGTGCCTGCAGCCAAGTGAGGCAGACTGAGGCTTTCTTT. The chain recombines TRBV14 with TRBJ1-1; D remains ambiguous. There are 13 residues in the CDR3. Germline V gene sequence: CDR1 SGHDN, CDR2 FVKESK.

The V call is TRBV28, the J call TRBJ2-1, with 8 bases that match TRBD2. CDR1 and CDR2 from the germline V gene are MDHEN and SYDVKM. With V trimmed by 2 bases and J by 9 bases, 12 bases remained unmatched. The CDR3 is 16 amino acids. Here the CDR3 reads CASSLVSGGGPGEQFF. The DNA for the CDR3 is TGTGCCAGCAGTTTAGTTTCGGGGGGGGGCCCAGGTGAGCAGTTCTTC.